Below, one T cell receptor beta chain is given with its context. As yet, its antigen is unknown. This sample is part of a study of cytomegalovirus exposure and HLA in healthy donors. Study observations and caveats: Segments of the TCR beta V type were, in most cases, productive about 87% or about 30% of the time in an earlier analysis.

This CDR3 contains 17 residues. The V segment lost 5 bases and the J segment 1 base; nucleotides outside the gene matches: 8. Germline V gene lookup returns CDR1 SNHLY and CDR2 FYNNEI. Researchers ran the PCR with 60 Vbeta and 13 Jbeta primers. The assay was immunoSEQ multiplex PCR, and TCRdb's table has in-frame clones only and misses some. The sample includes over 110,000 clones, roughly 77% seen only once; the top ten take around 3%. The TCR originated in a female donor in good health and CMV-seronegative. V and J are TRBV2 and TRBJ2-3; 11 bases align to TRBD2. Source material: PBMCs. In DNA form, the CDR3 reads TGTGCCAGCAGTCCAGGCTTGGGACTAGCGGGCACAGATACGCAGTATTTT. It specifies CASSPGLGLAGTDTQYF.